This TCR beta chain is from a study of T cells in Graves' hyperthyroidism and ophthalmopathy. Regions amplified from RNA transcripts were the TCR beta CDR3 regions. Carried out on the TCR CDR3, a first-round RT-PCR used the HTBI primer set. TCRdb independently ran MiXCR on the multiplex PCR reads; one entry per CDR3 protein. Of around 600,000 distinct CDR3 sequences in the sample, 15% to 18% were seen once. Only a few counts were recorded for this clonotype. The CDR3 totals 16 residues. J lost 1 base, V lost 6 bases, and 5 bases had no gene match. Germline values: CDR1 MNHEY, CDR2 SMNVEV (reference sequence).

The source is a woman under 40 with Graves' hyperthyroidism. The sequenced material came from blood. V gene TRBV27 combines with J gene TRBJ1-6; 8 positions agree with TRBD1. The CDR3 nucleotides read TGTGCCAGCAGATCGGACAGGGTTTCCTATAATTCACCCCTCCACTTT. Its translation: CASRSDRVSYNSPLHF.